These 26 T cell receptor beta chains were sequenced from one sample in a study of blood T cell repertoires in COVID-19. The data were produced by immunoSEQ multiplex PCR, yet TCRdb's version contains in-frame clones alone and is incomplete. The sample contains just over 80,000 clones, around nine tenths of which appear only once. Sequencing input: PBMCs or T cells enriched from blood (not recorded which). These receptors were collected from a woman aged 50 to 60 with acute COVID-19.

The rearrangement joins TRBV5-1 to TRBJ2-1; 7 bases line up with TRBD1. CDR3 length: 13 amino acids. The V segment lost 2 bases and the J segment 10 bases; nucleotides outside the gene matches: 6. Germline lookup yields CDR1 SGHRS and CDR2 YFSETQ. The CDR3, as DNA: TGCGCCAGCAGCTTTGAAGGGGGCACGGAGCAGTTCTTC. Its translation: CASSFEGGTEQFF. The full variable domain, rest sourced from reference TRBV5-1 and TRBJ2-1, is KAGVTQTPRYLIKTRGQQVTLSCSPISGHRSVSWYQQTPGQGLQFLFEYFSETQRNKGNFPGRFSGRQFSNSRSEMNVSTLELGDSALYLCASSFEGGTEQFFGPGTRLTVL.

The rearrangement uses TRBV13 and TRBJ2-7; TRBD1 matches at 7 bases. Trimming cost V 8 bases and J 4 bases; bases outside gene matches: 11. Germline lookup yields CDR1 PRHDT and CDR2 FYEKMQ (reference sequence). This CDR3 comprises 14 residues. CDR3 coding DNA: TGTGCCAGCGCCCTTGGAACAGGGGATTACGAGCAGTACTTC. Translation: CASALGTGDYEQYF.

The CDR3 protein is CATRMEGYTF. The DNA for the CDR3 is TGTGCCACCCGAATGGAGGGCTACACCTTC. The J gene is TRBJ1-2, the V gene TRBV10-3, with unresolved D. Trimming removed 10 bases at V and 8 bases at J, with 11 bases between. Per germline, CDR1 ENHRY and CDR2 SYGVKD. The CDR3 runs to 10 residues.

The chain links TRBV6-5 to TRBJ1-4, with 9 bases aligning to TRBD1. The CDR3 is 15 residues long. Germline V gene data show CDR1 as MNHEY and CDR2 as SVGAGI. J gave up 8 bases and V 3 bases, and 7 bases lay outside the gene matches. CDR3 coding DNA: TGTGCCAGCAGTTATCAGACAGGGGGTTACGAAAAACTGTTTTTT. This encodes CASSYQTGGYEKLFF.

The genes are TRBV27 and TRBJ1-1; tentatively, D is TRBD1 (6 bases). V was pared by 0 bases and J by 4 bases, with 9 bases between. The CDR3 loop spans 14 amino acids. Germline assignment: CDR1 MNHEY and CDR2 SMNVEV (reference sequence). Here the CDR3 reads CASSLSGQTTEAFF. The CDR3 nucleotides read TGTGCCAGCAGTTTATCCGGACAGACCACTGAAGCTTTCTTT.

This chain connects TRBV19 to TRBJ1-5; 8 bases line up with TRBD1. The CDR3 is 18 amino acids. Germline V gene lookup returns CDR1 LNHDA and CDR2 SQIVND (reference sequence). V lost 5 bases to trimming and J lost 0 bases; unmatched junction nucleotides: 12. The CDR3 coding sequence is TGTGCCAGTAGTCGAACGACACAGGGGGATAATAGCAATCAGCCCCAGCATTTT. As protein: CASSRTTQGDNSNQPQHF.

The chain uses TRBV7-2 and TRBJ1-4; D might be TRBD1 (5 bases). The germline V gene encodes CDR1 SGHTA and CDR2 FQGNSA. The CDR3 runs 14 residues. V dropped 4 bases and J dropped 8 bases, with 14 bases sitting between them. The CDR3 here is CASSSGQYDEKLFF. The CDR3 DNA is TGTGCCAGCAGCTCAGGGCAATACGACGAAAAACTGTTTTTT.

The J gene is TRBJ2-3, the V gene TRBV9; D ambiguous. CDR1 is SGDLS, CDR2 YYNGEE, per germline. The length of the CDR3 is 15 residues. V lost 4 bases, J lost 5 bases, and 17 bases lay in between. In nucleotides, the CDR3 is TGTGCCAGCAGCATCACGTTTGGAGTTGGAGATACGCAGTATTTT. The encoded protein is CASSITFGVGDTQYF.

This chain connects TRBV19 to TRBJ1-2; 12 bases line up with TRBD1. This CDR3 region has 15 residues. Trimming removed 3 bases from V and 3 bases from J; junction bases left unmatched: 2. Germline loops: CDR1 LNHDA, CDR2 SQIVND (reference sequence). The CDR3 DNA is TGTGCCAGTAGTATGGGACAGGGGGCGTACTATGGCTACACCTTC. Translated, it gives CASSMGQGAYYGYTF.

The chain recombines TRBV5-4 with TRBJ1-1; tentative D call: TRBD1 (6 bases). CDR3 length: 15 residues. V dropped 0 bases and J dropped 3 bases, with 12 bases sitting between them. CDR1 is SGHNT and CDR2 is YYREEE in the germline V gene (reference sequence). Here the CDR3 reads CASSLDWDMDTEAFF. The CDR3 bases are TGTGCCAGCAGCTTGGACTGGGACATGGACACTGAAGCTTTCTTT.

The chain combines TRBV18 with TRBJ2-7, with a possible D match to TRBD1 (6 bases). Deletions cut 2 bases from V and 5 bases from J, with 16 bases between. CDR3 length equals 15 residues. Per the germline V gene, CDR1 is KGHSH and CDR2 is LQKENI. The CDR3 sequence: CASSPRTDSSHEQYF. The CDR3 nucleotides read TGTGCCAGCTCACCAAGGACGGACAGCTCTCACGAGCAGTACTTC.

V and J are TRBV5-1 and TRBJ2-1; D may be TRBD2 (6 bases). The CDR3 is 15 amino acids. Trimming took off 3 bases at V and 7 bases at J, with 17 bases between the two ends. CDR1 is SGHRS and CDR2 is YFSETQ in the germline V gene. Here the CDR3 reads CASSWGPSEGNEQFF. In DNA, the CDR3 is TGCGCCAGCAGCTGGGGTCCTAGCGAGGGGAATGAGCAGTTCTTC.

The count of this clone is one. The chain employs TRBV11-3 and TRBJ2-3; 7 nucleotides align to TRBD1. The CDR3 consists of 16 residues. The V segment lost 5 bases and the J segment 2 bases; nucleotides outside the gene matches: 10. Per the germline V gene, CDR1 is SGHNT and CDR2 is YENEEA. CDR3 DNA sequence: TGTGCCAGCAGCCCGGGGACAGACTCTCTCACAGATACGCAGTATTTT. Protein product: CASSPGTDSLTDTQYF.

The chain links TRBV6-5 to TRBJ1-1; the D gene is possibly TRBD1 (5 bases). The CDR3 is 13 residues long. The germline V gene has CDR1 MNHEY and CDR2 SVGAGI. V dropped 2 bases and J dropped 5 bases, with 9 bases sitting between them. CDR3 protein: CASSYPGGTEAFF. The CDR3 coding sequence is TGTGCCAGCAGTTACCCGGGGGGGACTGAAGCTTTCTTT.

The CDR3 here is CASSLGAQFYEQYF. In DNA, the CDR3 is TGTGCCAGCAGCTTAGGGGCCCAGTTCTACGAGCAGTACTTC. The V call is TRBV5-5, the J call TRBJ2-7; tentatively, D is TRBD1 (5 bases). Trimming took off 2 bases at V and 3 bases at J, with 12 bases between the two ends. There are 14 residues in the CDR3. Germline assignment: CDR1 SGHKS and CDR2 YYEKEE (reference sequence).

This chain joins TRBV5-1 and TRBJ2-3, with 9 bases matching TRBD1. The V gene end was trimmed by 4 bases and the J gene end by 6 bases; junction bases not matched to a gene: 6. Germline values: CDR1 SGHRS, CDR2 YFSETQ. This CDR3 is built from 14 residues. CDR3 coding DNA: TGCGCCAGCAGCCGAAGTGGGACAGGGGATACGCAGTATTTT. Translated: CASSRSGTGDTQYF.

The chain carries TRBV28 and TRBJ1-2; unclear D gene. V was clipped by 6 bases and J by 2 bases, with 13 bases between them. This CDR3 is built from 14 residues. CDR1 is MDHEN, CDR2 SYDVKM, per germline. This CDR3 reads CASSGVAANYGYTF. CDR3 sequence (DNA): TGTGCCAGCAGCGGCGTGGCGGCGAACTATGGCTACACCTTC.

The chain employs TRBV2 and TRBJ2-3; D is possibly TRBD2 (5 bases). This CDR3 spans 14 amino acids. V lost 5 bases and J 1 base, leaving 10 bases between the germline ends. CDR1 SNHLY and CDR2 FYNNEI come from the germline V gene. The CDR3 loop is CASSNEGGTDTQYF. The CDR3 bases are TGTGCCAGCAGTAATGAGGGCGGCACAGATACGCAGTATTTT.

The CDR3 sequence is CATSRDRTGGGYTF. The CDR3 bases are TGTGCCACCAGCAGAGACCGGACAGGCGGTGGCTACACCTTC. The rearrangement joins TRBV15 to TRBJ1-2, with 7 bases fitting TRBD1. The CDR3 consists of 14 residues. Germline V gene data show CDR1 as LNHNV and CDR2 as YYDKDF (reference sequence). V was pared by 0 bases and J by 7 bases, with 5 bases of the junction left unmatched.

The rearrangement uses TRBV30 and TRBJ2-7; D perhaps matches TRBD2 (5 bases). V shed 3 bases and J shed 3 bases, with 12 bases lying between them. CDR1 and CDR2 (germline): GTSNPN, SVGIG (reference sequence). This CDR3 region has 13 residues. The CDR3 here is CAWRGRALYEQYF. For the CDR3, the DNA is TGTGCCTGGAGGGGGAGAGCGCTCTACGAGCAGTACTTC.

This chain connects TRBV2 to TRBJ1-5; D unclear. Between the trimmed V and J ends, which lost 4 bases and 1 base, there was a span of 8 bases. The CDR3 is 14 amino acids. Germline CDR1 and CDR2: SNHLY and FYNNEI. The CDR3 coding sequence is TGTGCCAGCAGTGTTGAGAGCAGCAATCAGCCCCAGCATTTT. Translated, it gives CASSVESSNQPQHF.

The chain's CDR3 is CAISPGLAEYQETQYF. The DNA of the CDR3 is TGTGCCATCAGCCCGGGACTAGCGGAATACCAAGAGACCCAGTACTTC. The chain has TRBV10-3 and TRBJ2-5; 11 bases fit TRBD2. The CDR3 consists of 16 residues. J lost 0 bases, V lost 6 bases, and 6 bases had no gene match. Looked up from germline, CDR1 is ENHRY and CDR2 is SYGVKD.

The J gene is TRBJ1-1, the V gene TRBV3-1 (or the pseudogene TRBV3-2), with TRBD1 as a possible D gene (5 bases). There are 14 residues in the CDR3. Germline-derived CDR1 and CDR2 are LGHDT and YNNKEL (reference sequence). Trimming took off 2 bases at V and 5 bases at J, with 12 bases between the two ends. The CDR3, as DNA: TGTGCCAGCAGCCAATCTGGGGCCGTGACTGAAGCTTTCTTT. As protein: CASSQSGAVTEAFF.

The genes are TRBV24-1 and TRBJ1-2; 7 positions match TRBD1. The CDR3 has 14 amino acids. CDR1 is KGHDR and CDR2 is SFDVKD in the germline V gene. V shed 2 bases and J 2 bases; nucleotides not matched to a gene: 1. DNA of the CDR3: TGTGCCACCAGTGATTACAGGGGAAACTATGGCTACACCTTC. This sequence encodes CATSDYRGNYGYTF.

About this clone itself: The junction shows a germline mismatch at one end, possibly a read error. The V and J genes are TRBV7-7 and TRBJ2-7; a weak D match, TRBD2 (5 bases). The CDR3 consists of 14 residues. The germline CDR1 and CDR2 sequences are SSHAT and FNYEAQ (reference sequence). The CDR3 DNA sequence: TGTGCTAGCAGCGTGTCCGAGGGTGGCTACGAGCAGTACTTC. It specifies CASSVSEGGYEQYF.

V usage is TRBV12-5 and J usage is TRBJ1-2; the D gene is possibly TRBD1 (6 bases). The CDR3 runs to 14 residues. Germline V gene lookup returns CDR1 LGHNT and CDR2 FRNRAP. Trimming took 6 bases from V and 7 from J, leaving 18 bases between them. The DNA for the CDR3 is TGTGCTAGTGGCCAACAGGGCTCGCTTGGTGGCTACACCTTC. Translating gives CASGQQGSLGGYTF.